The 23 T cell receptor beta chains below come from one sample, sequenced in a study of cytomegalovirus exposure and HLA in healthy donors. PCR involved 60 Vbeta and 13 Jbeta primers. The table came from immunoSEQ multiplex PCR; TCRdb's copy has only in-frame clones and leaves some out. The sample yields about 55,000 clones, roughly 60% seen once. The material sequenced was PBMCs. These receptor sequences come from a human donor in good health.

CDR3 sequence: CAWLYGRGRAAGSGNTIYF. The CDR3 DNA reads as TGTGCCTGGCTTTACGGAAGGGGGCGAGCCGCTGGTTCTGGAAACACCATATATTTT. V is TRBV30 and J is TRBJ1-3; 7 bases match TRBD1. The germline CDR1 and CDR2 sequences are GTSNPN and SVGIG (reference sequence). The CDR3 has 19 amino acids. The V segment lost 5 bases and the J segment 1 base; nucleotides outside the gene matches: 20.

This clone has more than one count but fewer than ten. The V call is TRBV5-1, the J call TRBJ1-3; D not certain. Germline values: CDR1 SGHRS, CDR2 YFSETQ. V was trimmed by 6 bases and J by 0 bases, leaving 10 bases between them. The CDR3 loop spans 14 amino acids. The CDR3 DNA reads TGCGCCAGCACGAAAGGGAGCTCTGGAAACACCATATATTTT. It codes for CASTKGSSGNTIYF.

V and J are TRBV4-1 and TRBJ1-1; 8 bases match TRBD1. CDR3 length: 15 residues. With 4 bases clipped from V and 4 bases from J, the junction kept 8 bases outside the gene matches. Germline V CDR1 and CDR2: MGHRA, YSYEKL. The CDR3 loop is CASSPGQGTATEAFF. The CDR3 nucleotides are TGCGCCAGCAGCCCCGGACAGGGTACAGCCACTGAAGCTTTCTTT.

This clone showed up just a few times. This chain links TRBV11-1 with TRBJ1-1, with a tentative D call TRBD1 (5 bases). Trimming cost V 5 bases and J 1 base, with 20 bases left between them. This CDR3 has 17 residues. The germline V gene has CDR1 SGHAT and CDR2 FQDESV (reference sequence). The CDR3 is CASSPLGGTLGNTEAFF. In nucleotides, the CDR3 is TGTGCCAGCAGCCCCCTTGGGGGGACGCTGGGGAACACTGAAGCTTTCTTT.

J is TRBJ2-7 and V is TRBV7-9; a weak D match, TRBD1 (5 bases). Trimming pared 5 bases from V and 3 bases from J, leaving 8 bases between. CDR3 length: 12 residues. From germline, CDR1 is SEHNR and CDR2 FQNEAQ (reference sequence). DNA for the CDR3: TGTGCCAGCAGCCGCAGGGACTACGAGCAGTACTTC. Translation: CASSRRDYEQYF.

This clone came up a few times. The gene calls are TRBV7-9 and TRBJ2-5; 7 bases map to TRBD1. CDR1 is SEHNR and CDR2 is FQNEAQ in the germline V gene (reference sequence). V was pared by 3 bases and J by 1 base, with 8 bases of the junction left unmatched. The CDR3 sequence is 16 residues long. CDR3 sequence: CASSLGQGVPQETQYF. As DNA, the CDR3 is TGTGCCAGCAGCTTGGGGCAGGGGGTCCCCCAAGAGACCCAGTACTTC. The variable domain in full, completed from reference TRBV7-9 and TRBJ2-5, reads DTGVSQNPRHKITKRGQNVTFRCDPISEHNRLYWYRQTLGQGPEFLTYFQNEAQLEKSRLLSDRFSAERPKGSFSTLEIQRTEQGDSAMYLCASSLGQGVPQETQYFGPGTRLLVL.

The table lists this clone with many counts. J is TRBJ2-5 and V is TRBV5-1; D unclear. This CDR3 has 13 residues. Trimming stripped 1 base from V and 0 bases from J, with 4 bases between. Germline-derived CDR1 and CDR2 are SGHRS and YFSETQ. Here the CDR3 reads CASSLLYQETQYF. The DNA for the CDR3 is TGCGCCAGCAGCTTGTTATACCAAGAGACCCAGTACTTC.

V and J are TRBV9 and TRBJ1-2, with a weak D call TRBD1 (6 bases). This CDR3 has 13 amino acids. V was trimmed by 1 base and J by 8 bases, leaving 12 bases between them. Germline CDR1 reads SGDLS; CDR2 reads YYNGEE. The chain's CDR3 is CASSVSGTYGYTF. In nucleotides, the CDR3 is TGTGCCAGCAGCGTATCTGGGACATACGGCTACACCTTC.

The gene calls are TRBV18 and TRBJ2-5; D is perhaps TRBD2 (5 bases). This CDR3 spans 14 amino acids. The germline V gene has CDR1 KGHSH and CDR2 LQKENI. Deletions cut 8 bases from V and 5 bases from J, with 18 bases between. The DNA for the CDR3 is TGTGCCAGCCATCGCGGGCAAAGTCCGGAGACCCAGTACTTC. It translates to CASHRGQSPETQYF.

J is TRBJ1-5 and V is TRBV9; 9 bases are shared with TRBD1. Per germline, CDR1 SGDLS and CDR2 YYNGEE. This CDR3 is 15 amino acids long. V shed 3 bases and J 7 bases; nucleotides not matched to a gene: 8. DNA for the CDR3: TGTGCCAGCAGCGCCATGGGACAGGGCTCGCAGCCCCAGCATTTT. Its protein is CASSAMGQGSQPQHF.

This clone was seen more than once but under ten times. J is TRBJ2-3 and V is TRBV5-1; 8 bases are a match to TRBD1. The CDR3 is 15 amino acids. Germline assignment: CDR1 SGHRS and CDR2 YFSETQ. V was pared by 4 bases and J by 2 bases, with 6 bases of the junction left unmatched. In DNA form, the CDR3 reads TGCGCCAGCAGCCCGGGACAGGCGAACACAGATACGCAGTATTTT. Translation gives CASSPGQANTDTQYF.

CDR3: CAIKGDGESSGNTIYF. The CDR3 coding sequence is TGTGCCATCAAGGGAGACGGCGAAAGCTCTGGAAACACCATATATTTT. This chain uses TRBV10-3 with TRBJ1-3; D call uncertain. CDR1 and CDR2 (germline): ENHRY, SYGVKD. CDR3 size: 16 residues. The V gene lost 7 bases and the J gene lost 0 bases, with 16 bases spanning the gap.

This chain joins TRBV2 and TRBJ1-3, with a weak D call TRBD1 (5 bases). The ends were cut back, 6 bases at V and 0 bases at J, with 6 bases in the middle. The CDR3 has 13 residues. Germline lookup yields CDR1 SNHLY and CDR2 FYNNEI. The CDR3 DNA reads as TGTGCCAGCAGACAGGACTCTGGAAACACCATATATTTT. This translates into CASRQDSGNTIYF.

Note on this clone: Other DNA sequences within the sample encode an identical CDR3. V usage is TRBV4-2 and J usage is TRBJ1-1; D is perhaps TRBD1 (6 bases). CDR3 length: 16 amino acids. Trimming took off 3 bases at V and 2 bases at J, with 16 bases between the two ends. CDR1 and CDR2 (germline): LGHNA, YNFKEQ. CDR3: CASSQDSVGLNTEAFF. CDR3 in DNA: TGTGCCAGCAGCCAGGACAGTGTGGGGTTAAACACTGAAGCTTTCTTT.

The rearrangement uses TRBV10-2 and TRBJ2-7; 7 bases agree with TRBD1. Germline-derived CDR1 and CDR2 are WSHSY and SAAADI. V gave up 2 bases and J gave up 12 bases; unmatched junction bases: 10. This CDR3 is 13 amino acids long. The CDR3 sequence: CASSEGDSQTLYF. As DNA, the CDR3 is TGCGCCAGCAGTGAGGGGGACAGCCAAACTTTGTACTTC.

The chain combines TRBV6-4 with TRBJ2-1; D is unclear. The ends were cut back, 0 bases at V and 3 bases at J, with 18 bases in the middle. This CDR3 is built from 18 residues. CDR1 is MRHNA, CDR2 SNTAGT, per germline. Here the CDR3 DNA reads TGTGCCAGCAGTGACTCGACGCGTGCCGAGGTTAACTACAATGAGCAGTTCTTC. Translated: CASSDSTRAEVNYNEQFF.

The CDR3 protein is CASSREGGEQYF. The CDR3 DNA sequence: TGTGCCAGCAGCCGTGAGGGTGGGGAGCAGTACTTC. The chain links TRBV7-9 to TRBJ2-7, with a tentative D call TRBD2 (5 bases). The CDR3 has 12 amino acids. CDR1 SEHNR and CDR2 FQNEAQ come from the germline V gene (reference sequence). Trimming took off 5 bases at V and 7 bases at J, with 12 bases between the two ends.

V gene TRBV5-1 combines with J gene TRBJ2-1; no firm D call. In germline, CDR1 is SGHRS, CDR2 YFSETQ. V was clipped by 0 bases and J by 0 bases, with 7 bases between them. The CDR3 has 15 amino acids. The CDR3 region is CASSLDLSSYNEQFF. As DNA, the CDR3 is TGCGCCAGCAGCTTGGACCTCAGCTCCTACAATGAGCAGTTCTTC.

The J gene is TRBJ1-3, the V gene TRBV30; no firm D call. V lost 0 bases and J 0 bases, leaving 6 bases between the germline ends. The length of the CDR3 is 14 residues. Looked up from germline, CDR1 is GTSNPN and CDR2 is SVGIG (reference sequence). CDR3 sequence (DNA): TGTGCCTGGAGTGTATGGAGCTCTGGAAACACCATATATTTT. Its protein product is CAWSVWSSGNTIYF.

This clone occurred a few times. This chain connects TRBV19 to TRBJ1-5; D is ambiguous. This CDR3 contains 14 residues. Trimming took 3 bases from V and 6 from J, leaving 12 bases between them. The V gene's germline CDR1 is LNHDA and CDR2 SQIVND (reference sequence). This CDR3 reads CASSIRGRGQPQHF. For the CDR3, the DNA is TGTGCCAGTAGTATCCGGGGTCGCGGTCAGCCCCAGCATTTT. Drawing the rest from reference TRBV19 and TRBJ1-5, the complete variable domain is DGGITQSPKYLFRKEGQNVTLSCEQNLNHDAMYWYRQDPGQGLRLIYYSQIVNDFQKGDIAEGYSVSREKKESFPLTVTSAQKNPTAFYLCASSIRGRGQPQHFGDGTRLSIL.

This clone was picked up a small number of times. The chain is built from TRBV12-1 and TRBJ2-1; the table's D call, TRBD2, has no DNA check behind it. TRBV12-1 is assigned pseudogene status. The CDR3 loop spans 16 amino acids. CDR3 in amino acids: CASSFLCGWPYNEQFF. The CDR3 DNA reads as TGTGCCAGCAGCTTCCTATGCGGATGGCCCTACAATGAGCAGTTCTTC.

This clone has more than one count but fewer than ten. The J gene is TRBJ2-7, the V gene TRBV30; D is undetermined. CDR3 length: 14 residues. The germline CDR1 and CDR2 sequences are GTSNPN and SVGIG (reference sequence). Trimming shortened V by 3 bases and J by 5 bases, and 17 bases separated the two germline ends. For the CDR3, the DNA is TGTGCCTGGAGCCAGCAGGTAAAAAAAGACGAGCAGTACTTC. Translating gives CAWSQQVKKDEQYF.

The chain couples TRBV6-5 to TRBJ2-7; 12 bases map to TRBD1. Losses at the gene ends were 6 bases for V and 5 bases for J; bases not matched to a gene: 8. There are 15 residues in the CDR3. Germline V CDR1 and CDR2: MNHEY, SVGAGI. Written as DNA, the CDR3 is TGTGCCAGCAGCCCCACGGGACAGGGGGCGGACGAGCAGTACTTC. Translated, it gives CASSPTGQGADEQYF.